This T cell receptor (beta chain) was retrieved from a study of monozygotic twins with inflammatory bowel disease. Whole-study results and caveats: IBD patients showed reduced TCRbeta diversity (inverse Simpson) versus healthy co-twins.

The germline V gene encodes CDR1 MNHEY and CDR2 SMNVEV (reference sequence). The CDR3 is made up of 13 amino acids. A remark on this clonotype: The antigen remains undetermined.

TCRdb reprocessed the 5' RACE reads and keeps a single row for each CDR3 protein, giving no DNA. The record lists roughly 100,000 distinct CDR3 sequences, of which the ten most abundant hold around 1.9%. Sequencing input: blood. This chain joins TRBV27 and TRBJ2-7; TCRdb's D call of TRBD1 is untestable without DNA. The receptor's source is a human donor with ulcerative colitis or Crohn's disease, or a healthy co-twin of an affected twin (not recorded which). CDR3 in amino acids: CASSVAGGYEQYF.